What follows are 4 T cell receptor beta chains derived from one specimen sequenced in a study of T cells in Graves' hyperthyroidism and ophthalmopathy. Amplification of TCR beta CDR3 regions was performed using RNA transcripts as template. Researchers ran a first-round RT-PCR on the TCR CDR3 using the HTBI primer set. A single record per CDR3 protein comes from TCRdb applying MiXCR to the multiplex PCR reads. The table shows roughly 500,000 distinct CDR3 sequences, with more than 11% occurring only once. What was sequenced was blood. These receptors were obtained from a woman aged 30 to 39 with Graves' hyperthyroidism that later progressed to Graves' ophthalmopathy.

This clonotype was seen repeatedly, ten times or more. This chain uses TRBV11-2 with TRBJ1-2; weak D call: TRBD1 (5 bases). The CDR3 extends over 13 amino acids. Germline CDR1 and CDR2: SGHAT and FQNNGV. Trimming shortened V by 0 bases and J by 8 bases, and 10 bases separated the two germline ends. The CDR3 sequence is CASSLEEGWGYTF. In DNA form, the CDR3 reads TGTGCCAGCAGCTTAGAGGAGGGGTGGGGCTACACCTTC.

This clonotype was observed many times. The chain recombines TRBV5-1 with TRBJ2-7; 8 bases align to TRBD2. Per the germline V gene, CDR1 is SGHRS and CDR2 is YFSETQ. The CDR3 contains 16 residues. After removal of 0 bases from V and 2 bases from J, the junction contained 7 bases not matched to a gene. This CDR3 is CASSLEVRRGAYEQYF. In DNA form, the CDR3 reads TGCGCCAGCAGCTTGGAAGTTCGGCGGGGGGCCTACGAGCAGTACTTC.

The V call is TRBV30, the J call TRBJ1-6; D gene uncertain. Germline loops: CDR1 GTSNPN, CDR2 SVGIG (reference sequence). The CDR3 is 14 residues long. V was trimmed by 1 base and J by 7 bases, leaving 11 bases between them. Written as DNA, the CDR3 is TGTGCCTGGAGTGCGGGAGGGTGGAATTCACCCCTCCACTTT. This codes for CAWSAGGWNSPLHF.

This clonotype was counted ten times or more. The gene calls are TRBV9 and TRBJ2-1; no firm D call. This CDR3 region has 13 residues. Deletions cut 0 bases from V and 2 bases from J, with 3 bases between. Germline values: CDR1 SGDLS, CDR2 YYNGEE. The CDR3 region is CASSVATYNEQFF. Here the CDR3 DNA reads TGTGCCAGCAGCGTAGCAACCTACAATGAGCAGTTCTTC.